The sequence of this T cell receptor beta chain was determined in a study of blood T cells in healthy people across ages. Study results and limitations: Long-lived donors had more naive CD4+ cells and higher diversity than aged donors.

This clonotype was found many times. The antigen is undetermined. The use of a sample-barcoded 5' primer and a J-beta primer mix characterized a second PCR of 7 to 11 cycles. TCRdb used MiXCR to reprocess the 5' RACE reads, holding one entry per CDR3 protein. This sample yields hundreds of thousands of distinct CDR3 sequences, of which approximately 60% are seen a single time; about a quarter belongs to the top ten. There are 14 residues in the CDR3. Trimming pared 0 bases from V and 4 bases from J, leaving 8 bases between. The germline V gene has CDR1 MNHNY and CDR2 SVGAGI (reference sequence). Material for sequencing was blood. V gene TRBV6-6 combines with J gene TRBJ2-3, with a tentative D call TRBD2 (5 bases). This TCR was sampled from a man aged 35 to 55 in good health. This chain's CDR3 is CASSYSVGADTQYF. CDR3 nucleotide sequence: TGTGCCAGCAGTTACTCGGTCGGGGCAGATACGCAGTATTTT.